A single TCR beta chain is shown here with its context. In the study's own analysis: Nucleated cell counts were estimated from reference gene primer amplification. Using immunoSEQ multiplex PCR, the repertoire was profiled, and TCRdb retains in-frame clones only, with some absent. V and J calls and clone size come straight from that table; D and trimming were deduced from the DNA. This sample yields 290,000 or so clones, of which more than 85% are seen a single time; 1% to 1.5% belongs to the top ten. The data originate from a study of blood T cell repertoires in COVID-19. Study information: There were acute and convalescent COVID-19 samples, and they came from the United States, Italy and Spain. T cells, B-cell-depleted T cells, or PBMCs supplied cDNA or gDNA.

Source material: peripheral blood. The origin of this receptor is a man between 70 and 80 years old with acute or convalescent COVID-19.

CDR3 protein: CASSYSPSGYYNEQFF. Written as DNA, the CDR3 is TGTGCCAGCAGTTACTCGCCTAGCGGCTATTACAATGAGCAGTTCTTC. V and J are TRBV6-2 or TRBV6-3 and TRBJ2-1, with 7 bases that match TRBD2. Trimming cost V 0 bases and J 4 bases; bases outside gene matches: 6. Germline V lookup: CDR1 MNHEY, CDR2 SVGEGT. This CDR3 contains 16 residues.